The rows below give T cell receptor beta chains drawn from one sample of a study of regulatory T cells in long-lasting Graves disease. TCRdb fed the multiplex PCR reads into MiXCR, producing one record per CDR3 protein. The sample shows 680,000 or so distinct CDR3 sequences, under 20% of them seen only once. In addition, the sample was reused for a study of T cells in Graves' hyperthyroidism and ophthalmopathy.

Material: peripheral blood mononuclear cells (PBMCs), obtained at new diagnosis, from a patient treated with antithyroid drugs. These TCRs come from a woman in her twenties or thirties with Graves disease. Each CDR3 is given with its conserved first and last residue. Fields, in order: clone size, D gene, V gene, J gene, CDR3 protein, CDR3 DNA. A D gene is named only where the DNA matches it firmly. Size is stated for part of the rows, as once, few or many counts, or as a class when the clone is expanded.

>.|.|TRBV27|TRBJ2-7
CASRSCRGTFSYEQYF
TGTGCCAGCAGGTCTTGTAGAGGGACCTTCAGCTACGAGCAGTACTTC
>.|TRBD1|TRBV6-1|TRBJ1-1
CASRLPGGATEAFF
TGTGCCAGCAGGCTACCAGGGGGCGCGACTGAAGCTTTCTTT
>many|.|TRBV12-3/TRBV12-4|TRBJ1-3
CASSFGGSGNTIYF
TGTGCCAGCAGCTTTGGAGGGTCTGGAAACACCATATATTTT
>many|TRBD2|TRBV20-1|TRBJ2-1
CSAEGTSGRSNEQFF
TGCAGTGCTGAAGGGACTAGCGGGAGGAGTAATGAGCAGTTCTTC
>many|.|TRBV24-1|TRBJ2-1
CATSDLRYNEQFF
TGTGCCACCAGTGATTTAAGGTACAATGAGCAGTTCTTC
>many|.|TRBV7-2|TRBJ1-5
CASSLALAVSDPQHF
TGTGCCAGCAGCTTAGCGCTAGCGGTATCAGATCCCCAGCATTTT
>many|.|TRBV12-3/TRBV12-4|TRBJ1-5
CASSRRGYSNQPQHF
TGTGCCAGCAGCCGTAGGGGATATAGCAATCAGCCCCAGCATTTT
>.|.|TRBV19|TRBJ2-2
CASSIRHRANTGELFF
TGTGCCAGTAGTATCAGGCACAGGGCAAACACCGGGGAGCTGTTTTTT
>.|TRBD2|TRBV9|TRBJ2-2
CASSVGGSGTGELFF
TGTGCCAGCAGCGTAGGCGGGAGTGGTACCGGGGAGCTGTTTTTT
>many|.|TRBV30|TRBJ2-7
CAWSHGSSYEQYF
TGTGCCTGGAGTCACGGGAGCTCCTACGAGCAGTACTTC
>many|.|TRBV7-9|TRBJ2-1
CASSSVRYIYNEQFF
TGTGCCAGCAGCTCTGTAAGGTACATCTACAATGAGCAGTTCTTC
>many|.|TRBV7-2|TRBJ2-7
CASSPTPEGQRHEQYF
TGTGCCAGCAGCCCCACGCCCGAGGGGCAGCGCCACGAGCAGTACTTC
>many|.|TRBV7-9|TRBJ2-5
CASSSTVRPGETQYF
TGTGCCAGCAGCTCGACAGTCCGGCCGGGAGAGACCCAGTACTTC
>many|.|TRBV2|TRBJ1-5
CASSEAGGSNQPQHF
TGTGCCAGCAGTGAGGCGGGTGGTAGCAATCAGCCCCAGCATTTT
>many|.|TRBV28|TRBJ2-5
CASVPKYIPKETQYF
TGTGCCAGCGTACCTAAGTATATACCAAAAGAGACCCAGTACTTC
>many|.|TRBV7-9|TRBJ2-7
CASSLTGSVSYEQYF
TGTGCCAGCAGCTTAACAGGCTCGGTTTCCTACGAGCAGTACTTC
>.|TRBD2|TRBV11-3|TRBJ2-7
CASQAGGPFRYEQYF
TGTGCCAGCCAAGCGGGAGGGCCTTTTCGTTACGAGCAGTACTTC
>many|.|TRBV6-1|TRBJ1-5
CASSEEWGYNQPQHF
TGTGCCAGCAGTGAAGAGTGGGGGTACAATCAGCCCCAGCATTTT
>few|TRBD1|TRBV5-1|TRBJ2-2
CASSPGQGRNTGELFF
TGCGCCAGCAGCCCGGGACAGGGAAGGAACACCGGGGAGCTGTTTTTT
>many|.|TRBV28|TRBJ1-2
CASSDRPYGYTF
TGTGCCAGCAGCGACAGACCCTATGGCTACACCTTC
>.|.|TRBV5-1|TRBJ2-5
CASSSPRGHQETQYF
TGCGCCAGCAGCTCGCCCCGAGGACACCAAGAGACCCAGTACTTC
>many|TRBD2|TRBV7-8|TRBJ2-1
CASSSGSGMFYNEQFF
TGTGCCAGCAGCTCCGGTAGCGGGATGTTCTACAATGAGCAGTTCTTC
>few|.|TRBV5-1|TRBJ1-6
CASSRRPQGLDSPLHF
TGCGCCAGCAGTCGACGCCCACAGGGACTGGATTCACCCCTCCACTTT
>.|.|TRBV5-5|TRBJ1-2
CASSLDRVKDGYTF
TGTGCCAGCAGCTTGGACAGGGTCAAAGATGGCTACACCTTC
>.|.|TRBV30|TRBJ1-2
CAWTPWGRGYGYTF
TGTGCCTGGACCCCCTGGGGCAGGGGATATGGCTACACCTTC
>many|.|TRBV12-3/TRBV12-4|TRBJ2-2
CASSFKGANTGELFF
TGTGCCAGCAGTTTCAAGGGAGCGAACACCGGGGAGCTGTTTTTT
>many|.|TRBV20-1|TRBJ2-3
CSAEPAYGGTDTQYF
TGCAGTGCTGAACCAGCGTACGGGGGCACAGATACGCAGTATTTT
>many|TRBD2|TRBV20-1|TRBJ2-3
CSAGLAGDATDTQYF
TGCAGTGCTGGACTAGCGGGAGATGCTACAGATACGCAGTATTTT
>.|.|TRBV5-1|TRBJ2-7
CASRTRANDEQYF
TGCGCCAGCAGAACACGGGCCAATGACGAGCAGTACTTC
>few|.|TRBV5-1|TRBJ2-1
CASSLDSRSYNEQFF
TGCGCCAGCAGCTTAGACAGTCGTTCCTACAATGAGCAGTTCTTC
>.|.|TRBV6-2/TRBV6-3|TRBJ1-3
CASRSQPYSGNTIYF
TGTGCCAGCAGATCACAGCCTTACTCTGGAAACACCATATATTTT
>few|.|TRBV7-9|TRBJ2-2
CASSLDSRPRELFF
TGTGCCAGCAGCTTAGATTCGAGGCCCAGGGAGCTGTTTTTT
>few|.|TRBV3-1|TRBJ2-5
CASSLSGGLWETQYF
TGTGCCAGCAGCCTGTCGGGGGGCCTCTGGGAGACCCAGTACTTC
>few|TRBD2|TRBV6-1|TRBJ2-7
CASSGFSGGSYEQYF
TGTGCCAGCAGTGGTTTTAGCGGGGGATCCTACGAGCAGTACTTC
>few|TRBD2|TRBV29-1|TRBJ2-7
CSVEGQASGSSEQYF
TGCAGCGTTGAAGGTCAGGCGAGCGGGAGTTCCGAGCAGTACTTC
>many|TRBD1|TRBV19|TRBJ1-5
CASSIGTGNQPQHF
TGTGCCAGTAGTATTGGGACAGGCAATCAGCCCCAGCATTTT
>many|TRBD2|TRBV11-1|TRBJ2-3
CASRQRIAGGATDTQYF
TGTGCCAGCCGGCAGCGGATAGCGGGAGGTGCCACAGATACGCAGTATTTT
>many|TRBD2|TRBV7-2|TRBJ2-7
CASSLALADTREQYF
TGTGCCAGCAGCTTAGCTCTAGCGGACACCCGGGAGCAGTACTTC
>once|.|TRBV28|TRBJ2-3
CASSQEGSPGPADTQYF
TGCGCCAGCAGCCAAGAAGGGTCACCGGGGCCTGCAGATACGCAGTATTTT
>.|.|TRBV20-1|TRBJ2-5
CSAKGDQETQYF
TGCAGTGCTAAGGGGGACCAAGAGACCCAGTACTTC
>many|.|TRBV27|TRBJ1-1
CASSLSGLVAEAFF
TGTGCCAGCAGTTTATCAGGGTTAGTCGCTGAAGCTTTCTTT
>.|TRBD2|TRBV5-1|TRBJ2-7
CASSGDLGLAGNEQYF
TGCGCCAGCAGCGGGGACCTAGGTCTAGCGGGAAACGAGCAGTACTTC
>many|.|TRBV28|TRBJ2-7
CASSLPSTGSYEQYF
TGTGCCAGCAGTTTACCCTCGACCGGGTCCTACGAGCAGTACTTC
>many|TRBD2|TRBV10-3|TRBJ2-7
CAIESRTSGAYEQYF
TGTGCCATCGAATCCCGGACTAGCGGGGCATACGAGCAGTACTTC
>few|.|TRBV5-1|TRBJ2-7
CASSESAFGPYEQYF
TGCGCCAGCAGCGAATCGGCGTTCGGACCCTACGAGCAGTACTTC
>.|TRBD1|TRBV29-1|TRBJ1-6
CSVWTGNKNSPLHF
TGCAGCGTTTGGACAGGGAATAAAAATTCACCCCTCCACTTT
>few|.|TRBV7-9|TRBJ1-5
CASSLGTDYNSNQPQHF
TGTGCCAGCAGCTTAGGGACGGACTATAATAGCAATCAGCCCCAGCATTTT
>many|TRBD2|TRBV24-1|TRBJ2-3
CATSVIGRMGTDTQYF
TGTGCCACCAGTGTTATCGGGAGGATGGGCACAGATACGCAGTATTTT
>many|.|TRBV20-1|TRBJ1-5
CSATDSSSNQPQHF
TGCAGTGCGACCGACAGCAGCTCGAATCAGCCCCAGCATTTT
>many|.|TRBV10-2|TRBJ1-1
CASSEQRNTEAFF
TGCGCCAGCAGTGAACAGCGGAACACTGAAGCTTTCTTT